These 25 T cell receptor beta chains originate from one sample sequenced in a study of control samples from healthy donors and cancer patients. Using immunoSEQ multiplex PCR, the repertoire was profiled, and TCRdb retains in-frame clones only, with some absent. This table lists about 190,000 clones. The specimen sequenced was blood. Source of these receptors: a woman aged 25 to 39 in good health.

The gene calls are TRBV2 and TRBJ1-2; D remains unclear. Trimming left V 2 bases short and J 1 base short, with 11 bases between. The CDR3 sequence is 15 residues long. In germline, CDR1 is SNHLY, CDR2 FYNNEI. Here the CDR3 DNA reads TGTGCCAGCAGTGAACGGCGAGTGCTTAACTATGGCTACACCTTC. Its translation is CASSERRVLNYGYTF.

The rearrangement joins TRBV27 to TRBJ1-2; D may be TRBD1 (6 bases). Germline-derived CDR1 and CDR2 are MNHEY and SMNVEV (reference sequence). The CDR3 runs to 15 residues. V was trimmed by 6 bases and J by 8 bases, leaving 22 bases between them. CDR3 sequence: CASSPWTDRSGGYTF. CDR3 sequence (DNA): TGTGCCAGCAGCCCCTGGACAGACCGTTCGGGAGGCTACACCTTC.

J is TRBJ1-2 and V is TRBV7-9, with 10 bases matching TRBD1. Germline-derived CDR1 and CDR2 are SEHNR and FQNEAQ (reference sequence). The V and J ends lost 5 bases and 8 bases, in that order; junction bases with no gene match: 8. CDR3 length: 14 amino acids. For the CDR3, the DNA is TGTGCCAGCAGCAGACCGGGACAGGGGAGAGGCTACACCTTC. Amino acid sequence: CASSRPGQGRGYTF.

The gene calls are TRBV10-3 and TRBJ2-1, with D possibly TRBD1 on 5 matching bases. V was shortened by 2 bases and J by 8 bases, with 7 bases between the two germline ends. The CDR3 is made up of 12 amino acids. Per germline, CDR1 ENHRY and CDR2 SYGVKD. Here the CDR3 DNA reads TGTGCCATCAGTGAGCAGGGATATGAGCAGTTCTTC. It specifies CAISEQGYEQFF.

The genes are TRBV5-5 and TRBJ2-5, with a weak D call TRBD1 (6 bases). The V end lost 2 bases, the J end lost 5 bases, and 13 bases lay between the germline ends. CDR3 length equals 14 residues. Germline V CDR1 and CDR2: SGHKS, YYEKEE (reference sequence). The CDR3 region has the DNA TGTGCCAGCAGCTTCTGGGGGCTCTTGGAGACCCAGTACTTC. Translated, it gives CASSFWGLLETQYF. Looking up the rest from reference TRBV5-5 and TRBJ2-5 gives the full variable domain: DAGVTQSPTHLIKTRGQQVTLRCSPISGHKSVSWYQQVLGQGPQFIFQYYEKEERGRGNFPDRFSARQFPNYSSELNVNALLLGDSALYLCASSFWGLLETQYFGPGTRLLVL.

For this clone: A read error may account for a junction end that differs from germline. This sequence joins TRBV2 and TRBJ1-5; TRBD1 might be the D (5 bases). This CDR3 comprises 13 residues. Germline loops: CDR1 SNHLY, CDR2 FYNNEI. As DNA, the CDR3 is TGTGCCAGCACCCCTTCTTTCGGGGACCTCAGGTATTTT. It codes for CASTPSFGDLRYF.

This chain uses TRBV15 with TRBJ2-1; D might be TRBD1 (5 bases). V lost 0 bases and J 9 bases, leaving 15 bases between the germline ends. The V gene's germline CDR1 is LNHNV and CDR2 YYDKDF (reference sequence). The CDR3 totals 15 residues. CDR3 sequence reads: CATSRDRQGNFEQFF. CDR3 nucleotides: TGTGCCACCAGCAGAGATCGGCAGGGAAATTTTGAGCAGTTCTTC.

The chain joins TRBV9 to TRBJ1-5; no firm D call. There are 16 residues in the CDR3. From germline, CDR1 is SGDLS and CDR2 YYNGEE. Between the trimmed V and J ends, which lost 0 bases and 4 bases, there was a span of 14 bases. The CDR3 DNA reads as TGTGCCAGCAGCGTAGGGGCCCCGAGGGCGAATCAGCCCCAGCATTTT. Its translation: CASSVGAPRANQPQHF.

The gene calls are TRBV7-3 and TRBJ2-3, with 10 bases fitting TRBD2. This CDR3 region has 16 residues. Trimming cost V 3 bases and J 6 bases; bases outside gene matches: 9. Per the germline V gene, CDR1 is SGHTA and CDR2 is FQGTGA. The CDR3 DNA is TGTGCCAGCAGCTTGCTAGCGGGGGCCACGGGGGATACGCAGTATTTT. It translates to CASSLLAGATGDTQYF. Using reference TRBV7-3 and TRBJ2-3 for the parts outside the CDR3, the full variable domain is GAGVSQTPSNKVTEKGKYVELRCDPISGHTALYWYRQSLGQGPEFLIYFQGTGAADDSGLPNDRFFAVRPEGSVSTLKIQRTERGDSAVYLCASSLLAGATGDTQYFGPGTRLTVL.

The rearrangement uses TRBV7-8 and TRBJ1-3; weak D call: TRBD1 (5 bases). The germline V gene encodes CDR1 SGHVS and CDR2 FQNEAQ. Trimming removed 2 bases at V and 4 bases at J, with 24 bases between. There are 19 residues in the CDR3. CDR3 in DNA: TGTGCCAGCAGCTTAATTAGGAGGGGACTTGGCTCGGGGGGAAACACCATATATTTT. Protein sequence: CASSLIRRGLGSGGNTIYF.

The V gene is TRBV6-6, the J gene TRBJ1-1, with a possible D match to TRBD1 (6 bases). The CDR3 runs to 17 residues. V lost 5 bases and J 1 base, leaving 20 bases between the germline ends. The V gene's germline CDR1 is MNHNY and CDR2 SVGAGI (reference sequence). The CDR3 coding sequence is TGTGCCAGCAGTCCAAACACCCCGAGGGGGGAGAACACTGAAGCTTTCTTT. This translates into CASSPNTPRGENTEAFF.

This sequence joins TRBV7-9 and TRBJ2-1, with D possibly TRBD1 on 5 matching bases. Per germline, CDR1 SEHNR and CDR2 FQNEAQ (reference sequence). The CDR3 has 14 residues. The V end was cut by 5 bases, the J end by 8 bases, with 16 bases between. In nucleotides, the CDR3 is TGTGCCAGCAGCCCTCTAGGGGCTGGACATGAGCAGTTCTTC. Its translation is CASSPLGAGHEQFF. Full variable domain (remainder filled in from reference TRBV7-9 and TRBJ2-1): DTGVSQNPRHKITKRGQNVTFRCDPISEHNRLYWYRQTLGQGPEFLTYFQNEAQLEKSRLLSDRFSAERPKGSFSTLEIQRTEQGDSAMYLCASSPLGAGHEQFFGPGTRLTVL.

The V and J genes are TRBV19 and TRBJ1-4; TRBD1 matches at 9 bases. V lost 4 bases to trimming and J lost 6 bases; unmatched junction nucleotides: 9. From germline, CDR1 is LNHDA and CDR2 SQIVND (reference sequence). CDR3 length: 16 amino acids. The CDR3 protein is CASSSPTGGRDEKLFF. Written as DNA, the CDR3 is TGTGCCAGTAGTAGTCCTACAGGGGGCAGGGATGAAAAACTGTTTTTT. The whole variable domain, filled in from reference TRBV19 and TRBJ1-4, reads DGGITQSPKYLFRKEGQNVTLSCEQNLNHDAMYWYRQDPGQGLRLIYYSQIVNDFQKGDIAEGYSVSREKKESFPLTVTSAQKNPTAFYLCASSSPTGGRDEKLFFGSGTQLSVL.

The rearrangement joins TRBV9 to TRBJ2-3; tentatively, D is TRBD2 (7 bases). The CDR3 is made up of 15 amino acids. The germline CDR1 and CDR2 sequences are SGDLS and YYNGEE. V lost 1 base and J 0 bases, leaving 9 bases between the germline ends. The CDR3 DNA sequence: TGTGCCAGCAGCGTACGGGGGGCTAGCACAGATACGCAGTATTTT. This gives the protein CASSVRGASTDTQYF.

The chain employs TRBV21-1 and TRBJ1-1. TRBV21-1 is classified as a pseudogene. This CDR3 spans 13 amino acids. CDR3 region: CASSKTGNTEAFF. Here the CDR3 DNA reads TGTGCCAGCAGCAAGACGGGGAACACTGAAGCTTTCTTT.

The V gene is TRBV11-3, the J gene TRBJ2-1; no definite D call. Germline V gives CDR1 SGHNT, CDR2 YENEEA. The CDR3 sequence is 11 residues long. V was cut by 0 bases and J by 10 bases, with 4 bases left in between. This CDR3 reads CASSLDDEQFF. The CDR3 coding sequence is TGTGCCAGCAGCTTAGATGACGAGCAGTTCTTC.

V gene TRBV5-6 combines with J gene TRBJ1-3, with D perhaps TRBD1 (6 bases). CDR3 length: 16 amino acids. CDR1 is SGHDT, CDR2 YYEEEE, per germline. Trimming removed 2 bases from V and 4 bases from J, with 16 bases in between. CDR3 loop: CASSLTVRGSGNTIYF. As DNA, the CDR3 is TGTGCCAGCAGCTTAACGGTCAGGGGTAGCGGAAACACCATATATTTT.

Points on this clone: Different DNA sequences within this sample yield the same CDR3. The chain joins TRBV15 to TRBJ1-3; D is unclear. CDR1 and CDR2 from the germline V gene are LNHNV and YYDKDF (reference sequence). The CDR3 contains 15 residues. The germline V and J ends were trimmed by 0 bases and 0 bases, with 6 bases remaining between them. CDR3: CATSREPYSGNTIYF. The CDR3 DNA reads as TGTGCCACCAGCAGAGAGCCGTACTCTGGAAACACCATATATTTT.

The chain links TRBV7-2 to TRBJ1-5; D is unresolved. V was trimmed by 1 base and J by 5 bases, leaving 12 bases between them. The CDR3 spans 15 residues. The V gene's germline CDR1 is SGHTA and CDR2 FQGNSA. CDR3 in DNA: TGTGCCAGCAGCTTAGGGCGCAGGACTTATCAGCCCCAGCATTTT. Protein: CASSLGRRTYQPQHF.

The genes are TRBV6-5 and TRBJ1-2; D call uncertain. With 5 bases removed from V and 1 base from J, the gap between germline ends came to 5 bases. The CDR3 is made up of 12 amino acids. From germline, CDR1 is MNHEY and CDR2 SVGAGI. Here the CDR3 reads CASSKINYGYTF. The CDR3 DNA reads TGTGCCAGCAGTAAAATTAACTATGGCTACACCTTC.

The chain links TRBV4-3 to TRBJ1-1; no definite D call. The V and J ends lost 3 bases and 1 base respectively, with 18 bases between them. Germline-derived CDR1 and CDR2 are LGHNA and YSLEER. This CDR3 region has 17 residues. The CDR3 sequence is CASSQELHSFSNTEAFF. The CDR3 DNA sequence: TGCGCCAGCAGCCAGGAGCTACACAGCTTCTCGAACACTGAAGCTTTCTTT.

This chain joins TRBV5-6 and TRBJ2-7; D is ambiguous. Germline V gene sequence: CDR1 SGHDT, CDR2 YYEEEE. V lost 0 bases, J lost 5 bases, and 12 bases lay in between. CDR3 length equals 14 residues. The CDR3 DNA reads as TGTGCCAGCAGCTTGGGAAAGAAAGCTCACGAGCAGTACTTC. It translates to CASSLGKKAHEQYF.

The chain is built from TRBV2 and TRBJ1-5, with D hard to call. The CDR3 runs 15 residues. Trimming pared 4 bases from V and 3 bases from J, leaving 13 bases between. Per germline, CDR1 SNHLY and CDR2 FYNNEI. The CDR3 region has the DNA TGTGCCAGCAGTGGAGGTCAGGTGACCAATCAGCCCCAGCATTTT. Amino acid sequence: CASSGGQVTNQPQHF.

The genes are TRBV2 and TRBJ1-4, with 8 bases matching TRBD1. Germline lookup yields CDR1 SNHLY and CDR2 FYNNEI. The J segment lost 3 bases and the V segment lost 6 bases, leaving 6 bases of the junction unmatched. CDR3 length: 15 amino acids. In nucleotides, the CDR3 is TGTGCCAGCAGGCCCGACAGGGGACCTAATGAAAAACTGTTTTTT. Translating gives CASRPDRGPNEKLFF.

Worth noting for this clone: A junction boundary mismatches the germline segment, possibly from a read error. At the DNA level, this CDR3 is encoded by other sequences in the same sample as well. The CDR3 nucleotides are TGTGCCAGCAGCCAAGATTCCAACGAGGGGGGCTATGGCTACACCTTC. Translated, it gives CASSQDSNEGGYGYTF. The chain joins TRBV4-1 to TRBJ1-2; D might be TRBD1 (6 bases). The CDR3 contains 16 residues. CDR1 and CDR2 from the germline V gene are MGHRA and YSYEKL.